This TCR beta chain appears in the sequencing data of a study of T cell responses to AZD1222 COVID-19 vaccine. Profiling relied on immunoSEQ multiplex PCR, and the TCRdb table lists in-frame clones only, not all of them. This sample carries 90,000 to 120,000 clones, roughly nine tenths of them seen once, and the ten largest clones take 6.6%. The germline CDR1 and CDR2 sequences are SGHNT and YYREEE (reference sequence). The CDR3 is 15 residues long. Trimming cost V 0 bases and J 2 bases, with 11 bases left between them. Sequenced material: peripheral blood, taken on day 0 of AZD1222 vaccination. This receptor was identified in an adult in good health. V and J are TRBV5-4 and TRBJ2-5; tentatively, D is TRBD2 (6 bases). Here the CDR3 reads CASSLERGAQETQYF. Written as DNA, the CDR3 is TGTGCCAGCAGCTTGGAGCGCGGGGCTCAAGAGACCCAGTACTTC.